A selection of T cell receptor beta chains follows, all from one sample in a study of T cell repertoires in cytomegalovirus infection. TCRdb re-derived calls from the reads in MiXCR, one entry per CDR3 protein. Of roughly 310,000 distinct CDR3 sequences listed, almost 30% are singletons. These receptors lack a known antigen. The sequencing used cultured PBMCs, collected from culture after CMV antigen stimulation. Receptor source: a human donor in good health (CMV status not recorded). Some clones in this sample may be carry-over from other donors' samples. The CDR3 runs from the conserved cysteine through the conserved F or W. A D gene is named only where the DNA matches it firmly. Clone size appears in some rows only: once, few, many, or a class for an expanded clone.

clone size,J gene,V gene,D gene,CDR3 DNA,CDR3 protein
NA,TRBJ1-5,TRBV7-2,NA,TGTGCCAGCAGCTTATTGAGCCAGCCCCAGCATTTT,CASSLLSQPQHF
many,TRBJ2-5,TRBV9,TRBD2,TGTGCCAGCAGCCCTCCACTAGCGGGGGGACAAGAGACCCAGTACTTC,CASSPPLAGGQETQYF
NA,TRBJ2-3,TRBV7-2,NA,TGTGCCAGCAGCTTTAACGGGGGGCCCCGCACAGATACGCAGTATTTT,CASSFNGGPRTDTQYF
few,TRBJ2-3,TRBV27,TRBD2,TGTGCCAGCAGTTTATATCAGGGAGGGCACACAGATACGCAGTATTTT,CASSLYQGGHTDTQYF
few,TRBJ2-7,TRBV7-8,TRBD2,TGTGCCAGCAGCTCACTAGCGGGCCCTACCTCCTACGAGCAGTACTTC,CASSSLAGPTSYEQYF
few,TRBJ1-2,TRBV12-3/TRBV12-4,NA,TGTGCCAGCAGTTTAGGACACTACTATGGCTACACCTTC,CASSLGHYYGYTF
many,TRBJ1-1,TRBV6-1,NA,TGTGCCAGCAGTTATCTTGGCACTGAAGCTTTCTTT,CASSYLGTEAFF
few,TRBJ1-3,TRBV28,NA,TGTGCCAGCCGTGCGGGGGGGCGAAACACCATATATTTT,CASRAGGRNTIYF
few,TRBJ2-5,TRBV12-3/TRBV12-4,TRBD2,TGTGCCAGCAGCCCCTGGGGTAGCGGGGGGGCCAGAGAGACCCAGTACTTC,CASSPWGSGGARETQYF
many,TRBJ1-1,TRBV7-2,TRBD1,TGTGCCAGCAGCCTACAGGGGGGGCACACTGAAGCTTTCTTT,CASSLQGGHTEAFF
few,TRBJ1-1,TRBV9,NA,TGTGCCAGCAGCCCCGACCCGTATGGCGCTGAAGCTTTCTTT,CASSPDPYGAEAFF
NA,TRBJ2-2,TRBV7-3,NA,TGTGCCAGCAGCTCCCGGAACACCGGGGAGCTGTTTTTT,CASSSRNTGELFF
few,TRBJ2-2,TRBV6-6,NA,TGTGCCAGCAGCCAAGGGGGATACACCGGGGAGCTGTTTTTT,CASSQGGYTGELFF
NA,TRBJ1-4,TRBV9,NA,TGTGCCAGCAGCGAGAGATCAGGGGAAACCCGTGGAAAACTGTTTTTT,CASSERSGETRGKLFF
NA,TRBJ2-1,TRBV7-2,NA,TGTGCCAGCAGCTTAGTCCCTCGGTTGCGGTCCTACAATGAGCAGTTCTTC,CASSLVPRLRSYNEQFF
few,TRBJ2-1,TRBV7-9,TRBD1,TGTGCCAGCAGCTTAACCCCGGGACAGGGTACCTACAATGAGCAGTTCTTC,CASSLTPGQGTYNEQFF
NA,TRBJ2-1,TRBV20-1,NA,TGCAGTGCTCCTCCCGCGGGCGGGAGTAGGGGGGTTAGTGAGCAGTTCTTC,CSAPPAGGSRGVSEQFF
NA,TRBJ2-5,TRBV6-6,NA,TGTGCCACCTCAGGGGCTGGCCTCCAAGAGACCCAGTACTTC,CATSGAGLQETQYF
NA,TRBJ1-5,TRBV12-3/TRBV12-4,NA,TGTGCCAGCAGCCTCTCCCGGGGGTCTAGCAATCAGCCCCAGCATTTT,CASSLSRGSSNQPQHF
NA,TRBJ2-1,TRBV12-3/TRBV12-4,NA,TGTGCCAGCAGTTCAACCACAGTGAATGAGCAGTTCTTC,CASSSTTVNEQFF
many,TRBJ2-1,TRBV19,NA,TGTGCCACCTCCGCGGGGACCCGGAATGAGCAGTTCTTC,CATSAGTRNEQFF
NA,TRBJ2-7,TRBV7-8,NA,TGTGCCAGCAGCCCACGGGGGGCGGGCGCATACGAGCAGTACTTC,CASSPRGAGAYEQYF
few,TRBJ2-3,TRBV6-5,TRBD2,TGTGCCAGCAGTCGGAGCGGGAGGGTGAGGGCAGATACGCAGTATTTT,CASSRSGRVRADTQYF
NA,TRBJ2-3,TRBV7-4,NA,TGTGCCAGCAGCCCCTGGTGTGGTACAGATACGCAGTATTTT,CASSPWCGTDTQYF
NA,TRBJ1-4,TRBV27,TRBD1,TGTGCCAGCAGTCAACCCGGGACAGGTGCTGAAAAACTGTTTTTT,CASSQPGTGAEKLFF
NA,TRBJ1-1,TRBV7-2,NA,TGTGCCAGCGGCCCGGACAGGAACACTGAAGCTTTCTTT,CASGPDRNTEAFF
NA,TRBJ2-1,TRBV28,TRBD2,TGTGCCAGCAGTTTAGAGGGACTAGCCGGCGATGAGCAGTTCTTC,CASSLEGLAGDEQFF
NA,TRBJ2-5,TRBV6-1,NA,TGTGCCAGCAGTGAAATGAAGGGAACGGAGACCCAGTACTTC,CASSEMKGTETQYF
NA,TRBJ1-1,TRBV2,NA,TGTGCCGGTCGACCCGAAACTGAAGCTTTCTTT,CAGRPETEAFF
few,TRBJ1-1,TRBV29-1,NA,TGCAGCGTTGAACCCATTCTAATGGACACTGAAGCTTTCTTT,CSVEPILMDTEAFF
few,TRBJ1-5,TRBV27,TRBD1,TGTGCCAGCAGGACAGGGGTGGAACAGCCCCAGCATTTT,CASRTGVEQPQHF
NA,TRBJ1-2,TRBV24-1,NA,TGTGCCACCAGTGATAGACCAGAGGGTGGCTACACCTTC,CATSDRPEGGYTF
NA,TRBJ2-1,TRBV28,NA,TGTGCCAGCAGTTCGCTTTTAGGGTGGGAGAGCAATGAGCAGTTCTTC,CASSSLLGWESNEQFF
few,TRBJ2-4,TRBV2,TRBD1,TGTGCCAGCAGTGTCCATGGACAGGGGGCCTCAAACATTCAGTACTTC,CASSVHGQGASNIQYF
few,TRBJ2-3,TRBV7-8,NA,TGTGCCAGCAGCCCGACTGGGGCAGATACGCAGTATTTT,CASSPTGADTQYF
NA,TRBJ1-2,TRBV7-3,NA,TGTGCCAGCAGCTTAGGAGTTGGCGATGGCTACACCTTC,CASSLGVGDGYTF
NA,TRBJ2-7,TRBV7-9,NA,TGTGCCACCCTGGGTGAGGACTCGAGCTCCTACGAGCAGTACTTC,CATLGEDSSSYEQYF
few,TRBJ2-3,TRBV12-3/TRBV12-4,NA,TGTGCCAGCAGTACCCGCCGTCCCCTCTGGGATACGCAGTATTTT,CASSTRRPLWDTQYF
NA,TRBJ1-6,TRBV20-1,NA,TGCAGTGCTAGAGATTCCTCCCATTCTTATTCACCCCTCCACTTT,CSARDSSHSYSPLHF
NA,TRBJ2-7,TRBV12-3/TRBV12-4,TRBD2,TGTGCCAGCAGTCCCTTAGCGGGGGCTTACGAGCAGTACTTC,CASSPLAGAYEQYF
many,TRBJ1-6,TRBV6-5,TRBD1,TGTGCCAGCCAGAGTTCGGGACAGGGTGTAGTTAATTCACCCCTCCACTTT,CASQSSGQGVVNSPLHF
once,TRBJ1-2,TRBV19,NA,TGTGCCAGTTATAAGGGGCTTGACGGTGGCTACACCTTC,CASYKGLDGGYTF
NA,TRBJ1-1,TRBV15,NA,TGTGCCACCAGCAGAGAAGAATCGCTACAAGCTTTCTTT,CATSREESLQAFF
NA,TRBJ1-1,TRBV6-2/TRBV6-3,TRBD1,TGTGCCAGCAGTCGGACAGGACTGAACACTGAAGCTTTCTTT,CASSRTGLNTEAFF
few,TRBJ2-3,TRBV7-6,NA,TGTGCCAGCAGCTTATCCGAAGATACGCAGTATTTT,CASSLSEDTQYF
few,TRBJ1-5,TRBV28,TRBD1,TGTGCCAGCAGTATCGGGACAGCTAGCAATCAGCCCCAGCATTTT,CASSIGTASNQPQHF
NA,TRBJ1-3,TRBV2,NA,TGTGCCACACAGACCGACCTCGCTGGAAACACCATATATTTT,CATQTDLAGNTIYF
NA,TRBJ1-5,TRBV19,NA,TGTGCCAGTAGTTCCCAGGACAGTAATCAGCCCCAGCATTTT,CASSSQDSNQPQHF
few,TRBJ2-7,TRBV6-8,TRBD1,TGTGCCAGCAGTTACTCGTGGGGACAGGAACCTTACGAGCAGTACTTC,CASSYSWGQEPYEQYF
NA,TRBJ2-1,TRBV7-4,TRBD2,TGTGCCAGCAGCTGGCGGACTAGCGGGGGGGAGAGCGATGAGCAGTTCTTC,CASSWRTSGGESDEQFF
NA,TRBJ1-2,TRBV15,NA,TGTGCCACCAGCAGAGTCAACAGCGGGGGCTACACCTTC,CATSRVNSGGYTF